These 32 T cell receptor beta chains share one sample of origin, sequenced in a study of blood T cell repertoires in COVID-19. Generated by immunoSEQ multiplex PCR, the TCRdb table keeps only in-frame clones and is missing some. The sample yields under 300,000 clones, 75% to 95% seen once. Specimen: PBMCs or T cells enriched from blood (not recorded which). These receptors came from a woman aged 18-29 years who had recovered from COVID-19.

V gene TRBV5-8 combines with J gene TRBJ1-2, with D uncertain. The CDR3 totals 14 residues. Germline CDR1 is SGHTS and CDR2 is YDEGEE. V shed 3 bases and J shed 5 bases, with 14 bases lying between them. CDR3 loop: CASSSFSAGYGYTF. The CDR3 nucleotides are TGTGCCAGCAGCTCCTTCTCGGCGGGGTATGGCTACACCTTC.

This chain links TRBV3-1 (or the pseudogene TRBV3-2) with TRBJ1-4, with a weak D call TRBD1 (5 bases). This CDR3 has 13 amino acids. Trimming removed 8 bases at V and 1 base at J, with 8 bases between. The V gene's germline CDR1 is LGHDT and CDR2 YNNKEL (reference sequence). The CDR3 coding sequence is TGTGCCAGCCGCAGGGTAACTAATGAAAAACTGTTTTTT. This sequence encodes CASRRVTNEKLFF.

CDR3 amino acids: CASTKGGERTGELFF. The DNA for the CDR3 is TGTGCCAGCACCAAAGGCGGGGAGCGCACCGGGGAGCTGTTTTTT. The chain has TRBV9 and TRBJ2-2; TRBD2 might be the D (6 bases). In germline, CDR1 is SGDLS, CDR2 YYNGEE. The V end lost 6 bases, the J end lost 4 bases, and 16 bases lay between the germline ends. The CDR3 has 15 residues. Drawing the rest from reference TRBV9 and TRBJ2-2, the complete variable domain is DSGVTQTPKHLITATGQRVTLRCSPRSGDLSVYWYQQSLDQGLQFLIQYYNGEERAKGNILERFSAQQFPDLHSELNLSSLELGDSALYFCASTKGGERTGELFFGEGSRLTVL.

The chain links TRBV5-5 to TRBJ1-6, with D uncertain. The CDR3 spans 15 residues. CDR1 is SGHKS, CDR2 YYEKEE, per germline (reference sequence). Trimming removed 0 bases from V and 8 bases from J, with 12 bases in between. The CDR3 loop is CASSLVTVRDSPLHF. The CDR3 DNA follows: TGTGCCAGCAGCTTGGTTACAGTAAGAGATTCACCCCTCCACTTT.

This clone was seen just once. The rearrangement links TRBV2 to TRBJ1-2; D is perhaps TRBD1 (5 bases). Germline V gene lookup returns CDR1 SNHLY and CDR2 FYNNEI. The CDR3 covers 16 residues. Trimming removed 6 bases at V and 5 bases at J, with 22 bases between. The CDR3 loop reads CASSRDSRAGRYGYTF. As DNA, the CDR3 is TGTGCCAGCAGCCGGGACTCCCGTGCTGGTCGTTATGGCTACACCTTC.

V gene TRBV7-6 combines with J gene TRBJ2-2; D might be TRBD1 (5 bases). The CDR3 length is 15 residues. Per the germline V gene, CDR1 is SGHVS and CDR2 is FNYEAQ. Between the trimmed V and J ends, which lost 5 bases and 5 bases, there was a span of 15 bases. CDR3 DNA: TGTGCCAGCAGCCCCCGGGCCAAGGGGACCGGGGAGCTGTTTTTT. Amino acids: CASSPRAKGTGELFF.

This sequence joins TRBV11-3 and TRBJ2-7, with 7 nucleotides matching TRBD1. The length of the CDR3 is 16 residues. CDR1 is SGHNT, CDR2 YENEEA, per germline. V lost 5 bases and J lost 0; bases outside the gene matches: 10. This CDR3 reads CASSLRVGTDSYEQYF. The CDR3 DNA reads TGTGCCAGCAGCCTGAGGGTCGGGACAGACTCCTACGAGCAGTACTTC.

Here the CDR3 DNA reads TGCGCCAGCAGTTACCGTGAGGGCAATCAGCCCCAGCATTTT. Translated: CASSYREGNQPQHF. The chain has TRBV4-1 and TRBJ1-5; unclear D gene. CDR3 length: 14 residues. Trimming pared 6 bases from V and 2 bases from J, leaving 11 bases between. Per germline, CDR1 MGHRA and CDR2 YSYEKL.

The gene calls are TRBV4-1 and TRBJ2-1, with a possible D match to TRBD2 (7 bases). Germline V CDR1 and CDR2: MGHRA, YSYEKL. The V end was cut by 5 bases, the J end by 6 bases, with 14 bases between. The CDR3 runs 14 residues. The CDR3 DNA follows: TGCGCCAGCAGCGACAGGACTAGTTTCAATGAGCAGTTCTTC. Translated, it gives CASSDRTSFNEQFF.

The V call is TRBV5-1, the J call TRBJ2-7; 10 nucleotides match TRBD2. After removal of 5 bases from V and 6 bases from J, the junction contained 11 bases not matched to a gene. CDR3 length equals 15 residues. The germline CDR1 and CDR2 sequences are SGHRS and YFSETQ. This chain's CDR3 is CASSEGAGGPFEQYF. DNA of the CDR3: TGCGCCAGCAGTGAGGGAGCGGGAGGGCCTTTCGAGCAGTACTTC. The full variable domain, completed using reference TRBV5-1 and TRBJ2-7, is KAGVTQTPRYLIKTRGQQVTLSCSPISGHRSVSWYQQTPGQGLQFLFEYFSETQRNKGNFPGRFSGRQFSNSRSEMNVSTLELGDSALYLCASSEGAGGPFEQYFGPGTRLTVT.

This rearrangement joins TRBV7-6 to TRBJ2-5, with 7 bases lining up with TRBD2. The ends lost 1 base at V and 5 bases at J; junction bases unmatched: 4. The V gene's germline CDR1 is SGHVS and CDR2 FNYEAQ. The CDR3 length is 14 residues. Here the CDR3 reads CASSLGGGLETQYF. CDR3 DNA sequence: TGTGCCAGCAGCTTAGGGGGAGGGCTGGAGACCCAGTACTTC.

V is TRBV18 and J is TRBJ2-2; 9 bases agree with TRBD1. V shed 5 bases, J shed 6 bases, and the junction held 7 bases outside the gene matches. Germline V lookup: CDR1 KGHSH, CDR2 LQKENI. The CDR3 spans 15 residues. Written as DNA, the CDR3 is TGTGCCAGCTCATCGGGGACAGGGTCCTCCGGGGAGCTGTTTTTT. Residues: CASSSGTGSSGELFF.

This chain links TRBV28 with TRBJ2-1; TRBD2 might be the D (5 bases). The CDR3 has 13 residues. Germline V lookup: CDR1 MDHEN, CDR2 SYDVKM. The ends were cut back, 2 bases at V and 10 bases at J, with 12 bases in the middle. The CDR3 sequence is CASSLRGSGEQFF. CDR3 in DNA: TGTGCCAGCAGTTTACGCGGGTCAGGCGAGCAGTTCTTC.

The chain joins TRBV10-3 to TRBJ2-1, with a weak D call TRBD1 (6 bases). Between the trimmed V and J ends, which lost 0 bases and 8 bases, there was a span of 14 bases. Germline V CDR1 and CDR2: ENHRY, SYGVKD. This CDR3 region has 15 residues. The CDR3 is CAISESMGHTDEQFF. In nucleotides, the CDR3 is TGTGCCATCAGTGAGTCGATGGGACACACGGATGAGCAGTTCTTC.

The rearrangement uses TRBV7-2 and TRBJ1-6; 8 bases agree with TRBD1. The V gene's germline CDR1 is SGHTA and CDR2 FQGNSA. This CDR3 is built from 17 residues. The trim removed 2 bases at V and 7 bases at J, leaving 10 bases unmatched. The CDR3 nucleotides are TGTGCCAGCAGCTTAAACACAATCAGGGGGCTGAATTCACCCCTCCACTTT. Its protein is CASSLNTIRGLNSPLHF.

This chain uses TRBV24-1 with TRBJ2-1; 9 bases match TRBD2. The CDR3 is made up of 18 amino acids. Germline CDR1 KGHDR, CDR2 SFDVKD. V trimming: 6 bases; J trimming: 0 bases; junction bases outside the gene matches: 11. CDR3 DNA: TGTGCCACCAGTTCAACAGCGGGAGGCGCCGGCTCCTACAATGAGCAGTTCTTC. Translating it yields CATSSTAGGAGSYNEQFF.

In DNA, the CDR3 is TGTGCCAGCAGCCCGGACAGGGATCAGCCCCAGCATTTT. Its translation: CASSPDRDQPQHF. V is TRBV3-1 (or the pseudogene TRBV3-2) and J is TRBJ1-5; 8 bases line up with TRBD1. This CDR3 region has 13 residues. Unmatched junction bases numbered 1, after V lost 4 bases and J lost 5 bases. In germline, CDR1 is LGHDT, CDR2 YNNKEL (reference sequence).

V and J are TRBV7-8 and TRBJ1-2, with 9 positions matching TRBD1. CDR3 length: 13 residues. Germline V gene sequence: CDR1 SGHVS, CDR2 FQNEAQ. Trimming removed 5 bases from V and 8 bases from J; junction bases left unmatched: 6. CDR3 amino acids: CASSPGQGNGYTF. Here the CDR3 DNA reads TGTGCCAGCAGCCCGGGACAGGGTAACGGCTACACCTTC.

J is TRBJ1-2 and V is TRBV5-1; TRBD1 aligns across 7 bases. The CDR3 covers 13 residues. Germline CDR1 is SGHRS and CDR2 is YFSETQ. The V gene end was trimmed by 2 bases and the J gene end by 6 bases; junction bases not matched to a gene: 4. DNA for the CDR3: TGCGCCAGCAGCTTACAGGGGCAAGATGGCTACACCTTC. Its translation: CASSLQGQDGYTF.

This rearrangement joins TRBV5-1 to TRBJ1-1; 7 nucleotides match TRBD1. This CDR3 has 15 residues. The trim removed 4 bases at V and 1 base at J, leaving 7 bases unmatched. The germline gives CDR1 SGHRS, CDR2 YFSETQ. This CDR3 reads CASSQLGQPNTEAFF. The CDR3 DNA is TGCGCCAGCAGCCAACTGGGACAGCCGAACACTGAAGCTTTCTTT.

Here the CDR3 reads CASRERGRRETQYF. The CDR3 coding sequence is TGTGCCAGCAGGGAGAGAGGGCGCCGGGAGACCCAGTACTTC. The chain joins TRBV7-9 to TRBJ2-5; possibly TRBD2 for D (5 bases). Germline V CDR1 and CDR2: SEHNR, FQNEAQ (reference sequence). V was clipped by 6 bases and J by 5 bases, with 16 bases between them. This CDR3 region has 14 residues.

The J gene is TRBJ1-1, the V gene TRBV19; D gene unclear. The CDR3 is 14 amino acids. CDR1 LNHDA and CDR2 SQIVND come from the germline V gene (reference sequence). V gave up 4 bases and J gave up 6 bases, with 15 bases separating them. CDR3 amino acids: CASSRLEAASEAFF. In DNA, the CDR3 is TGTGCCAGTAGTAGGTTGGAGGCGGCCTCTGAAGCTTTCTTT.

The chain joins TRBV9 to TRBJ2-5; 11 positions agree with TRBD2. The CDR3 covers 16 residues. CDR1 and CDR2 (germline): SGDLS, YYNGEE. J lost 5 bases, V lost 3 bases, and 9 bases had no gene match. The CDR3 here is CASSALLAGGTETQYF. CDR3 sequence (DNA): TGTGCCAGCAGCGCCTTGCTAGCGGGGGGTACCGAGACCCAGTACTTC.

The chain combines TRBV3-1 (or the pseudogene TRBV3-2) with TRBJ2-7; TRBD1 is a possible D gene (5 bases). The CDR3 sequence is 13 residues long. In germline, CDR1 is LGHDT, CDR2 YNNKEL (reference sequence). The V and J ends lost 2 bases and 2 bases respectively, with 7 bases between them. The CDR3 DNA is TGTGCCAGCAGCCAACAGACAGCCTACGAGCAGTACTTC. This sequence encodes CASSQQTAYEQYF.

The chain combines TRBV11-2 with TRBJ2-5, with a tentative D call TRBD2 (5 bases). Trimming took 2 bases from V and 5 from J, leaving 21 bases between them. The CDR3 runs 17 residues. Germline V gives CDR1 SGHAT, CDR2 FQNNGV. Here the CDR3 reads CASSLPQGLPYRETQYF. The CDR3 bases are TGTGCCAGCAGCTTACCCCAAGGACTCCCCTATAGGGAGACCCAGTACTTC.

The chain recombines TRBV5-1 with TRBJ1-4; 7 nucleotides align to TRBD1. J was trimmed by 6 bases and V by 2 bases; bases with no gene match: 4. This CDR3 is 14 amino acids long. The germline V gene has CDR1 SGHRS and CDR2 YFSETQ. The CDR3 here is CASSFRGPDEKLFF. The CDR3 region has the DNA TGCGCCAGCAGCTTTAGGGGGCCCGATGAAAAACTGTTTTTT.

The rearrangement links TRBV6-2 or TRBV6-3 to TRBJ1-1; tentative D call: TRBD1 (6 bases). The CDR3 covers 16 residues. Germline values: CDR1 MNHEY, CDR2 SVGEGT. V lost 4 bases and J 1 base, leaving 16 bases between the germline ends. CDR3: CASSSAPGVSNTEAFF. CDR3 in DNA: TGTGCCAGCAGTTCCGCCCCAGGGGTTTCGAACACTGAAGCTTTCTTT.

The CDR3 region is CASSQEWLATNEKLFF. The CDR3 DNA sequence: TGTGCCAGCAGCCAAGAATGGCTAGCAACTAATGAAAAACTGTTTTTT. The genes are TRBV4-2 and TRBJ1-4; D ambiguous. Germline loops: CDR1 LGHNA, CDR2 YNFKEQ. The CDR3 has 16 amino acids. Deletions cut 0 bases from V and 0 bases from J, with 8 bases between.

This chain links TRBV5-1 with TRBJ1-5; D remains ambiguous. Germline CDR1 is SGHRS and CDR2 is YFSETQ. Trimming took 0 bases from V and 5 from J, leaving 18 bases between them. The CDR3 extends over 17 amino acids. The CDR3 DNA reads TGCGCCAGCAGCTTGGCCATGTCCCCGCGAAGCGATCAGCCCCAGCATTTT. This codes for CASSLAMSPRSDQPQHF. Based on the CDR3 plus reference TRBV5-1 and TRBJ1-5, the full variable domain is KAGVTQTPRYLIKTRGQQVTLSCSPISGHRSVSWYQQTPGQGLQFLFEYFSETQRNKGNFPGRFSGRQFSNSRSEMNVSTLELGDSALYLCASSLAMSPRSDQPQHFGDGTRLSIL.

This chain uses TRBV19 with TRBJ2-1, with TRBD1 matching 11 bases. The V gene end was trimmed by 4 bases and the J gene end by 7 bases; junction bases not matched to a gene: 9. The CDR3 sequence is 16 residues long. Germline CDR1 reads LNHDA; CDR2 reads SQIVND (reference sequence). The CDR3 DNA is TGTGCCAGTAGTACCCACCCCGGGACAGGGGGGAATGAGCAGTTCTTC. Translating it yields CASSTHPGTGGNEQFF.

The chain links TRBV6-2 or TRBV6-3 to TRBJ2-2; D call uncertain. CDR3 size: 15 residues. CDR1 is MNHEY, CDR2 SVGEGT, per germline. Trimming removed 3 bases from V and 6 bases from J, with 14 bases in between. CDR3: CASSYSSMVSGELFF. DNA for the CDR3: TGTGCCAGCAGTTATTCATCTATGGTATCCGGGGAGCTGTTTTTT.

The chain is built from TRBV28 and TRBJ1-1; possibly TRBD1 for D (6 bases). The length of the CDR3 is 15 residues. Per germline, CDR1 MDHEN and CDR2 SYDVKM. Trimming shortened V by 8 bases and J by 4 bases, and 20 bases separated the two germline ends. This CDR3 reads CASPGGGADGTEAFF. The CDR3 nucleotides are TGTGCCAGCCCTGGCGGGGGGGCGGACGGCACTGAAGCTTTCTTT.